What follows are 23 T cell receptor beta chains derived from one specimen sequenced in a study of T cells after yellow fever vaccination. TCRdb itself ran the 5' RACE reads through MiXCR, one entry per CDR3 protein. The sample lists some 670,000 distinct CDR3 sequences, 9% to 15% seen once, with about 15% in the top ten. The sample in question was PBMCs, obtained on the day of the yellow fever booster vaccination. The receptor source for this set is a man aged 25-40 years who received the YFV17D yellow fever vaccine.

There are a few counts of this clonotype. The chain combines TRBV5-1 with TRBJ1-2, with a possible D match to TRBD1 (5 bases). The germline V and J ends were trimmed by 2 bases and 3 bases, with 11 bases remaining between them. Looked up from germline, CDR1 is SGHRS and CDR2 is YFSETQ. There are 14 residues in the CDR3. Here the CDR3 reads CASSLGTPDYGYTF. Written as DNA, the CDR3 is TGCGCCAGCAGCTTAGGGACGCCTGACTATGGCTACACCTTC.

This clonotype was counted a few times. V and J are TRBV20-1 and TRBJ2-3, with D possibly TRBD2 on 5 matching bases. Deletions cut 0 bases from V and 0 bases from J, with 10 bases between. This CDR3 has 15 amino acids. Germline CDR1 reads DFQATT; CDR2 reads SNEGSKA (reference sequence). CDR3 protein: CSARDRTVSTDTQYF. DNA for the CDR3: TGCAGTGCTAGAGACAGGACTGTTAGCACAGATACGCAGTATTTT.

This clonotype was observed a handful of times. The chain joins TRBV20-1 to TRBJ2-3; D could derive from TRBD1 or TRBD2 (6 bases each). In germline, CDR1 is DFQATT, CDR2 SNEGSKA (reference sequence). The CDR3 sequence is 17 residues long. The V and J ends lost 0 bases and 3 bases respectively, with 19 bases between them. As DNA, the CDR3 is TGCAGTGCTAGAGATGTCCGGGGGCGCGAAAGGACAGATACGCAGTATTTT. Its protein is CSARDVRGRERTDTQYF.

This chain links TRBV7-7 with TRBJ2-7; 8 bases align to TRBD2. V lost 6 bases to trimming and J lost 0 bases; unmatched junction nucleotides: 10. CDR3 length: 16 residues. Germline CDR1 is SSHAT and CDR2 is FNYEAQ (reference sequence). Here the CDR3 reads CASSFSERGSSYEQYF. The DNA for the CDR3 is TGTGCCAGCAGTTTCTCCGAGCGGGGGAGCTCCTACGAGCAGTACTTC.

This clonotype was found a few times. The V and J genes are TRBV29-1 and TRBJ1-1; no reliable D call. From germline, CDR1 is SQVTM and CDR2 ANQGSEA. This CDR3 comprises 12 residues. DNA of the CDR3: TGCAGTGCCTCCGGGAGATACACTGAAGCTTTCTTT. Its translation: CSASGRYTEAFF.

This clonotype was recorded only once. The J gene is TRBJ2-3, the V gene TRBV2; 8 bases are shared with TRBD2. The CDR3 length is 15 residues. V shed 8 bases and J 3 bases; nucleotides not matched to a gene: 10. CDR1 is SNHLY and CDR2 is FYNNEI in the germline V gene. CDR3 coding DNA: TGTGCCAGCCAACTAGCGGTCTCGAGGACAGATACGCAGTATTTT. It translates to CASQLAVSRTDTQYF.

The rearrangement joins TRBV7-3 to TRBJ2-3; D may be TRBD1 or TRBD2 (6 bases each). The CDR3 is 14 residues long. Germline CDR1 reads SGHTA; CDR2 reads FQGTGA. V was clipped by 8 bases and J by 2 bases, with 14 bases between them. CDR3: CASSTGAPTDTQYF. CDR3 bases: TGTGCCAGCTCCACGGGGGCCCCCACAGATACGCAGTATTTT.

This clonotype was picked up a small number of times. This chain joins TRBV30 and TRBJ2-1; D tentatively reads TRBD1 or TRBD2 (6 bases each). The CDR3 sequence is 14 residues long. Germline loops: CDR1 GTSNPN, CDR2 SVGIG (reference sequence). Trimming left V 4 bases short and J 15 bases short, with 25 bases between. The CDR3 protein is CAWTPGLATDSPFF. As DNA, the CDR3 is TGTGCCTGGACCCCGGGCCTAGCGACGGACAGCCCGTTCTTC.

This clonotype has a handful of counts. The V call is TRBV7-2, the J call TRBJ2-4; a possible D gene is TRBD1 (6 bases). Germline-derived CDR1 and CDR2 are SGHTA and FQGNSA. Trimming took 9 bases from V and 1 from J, leaving 16 bases between them. CDR3 length: 15 amino acids. The CDR3 here is CASSDRGTAKNIQYF. The CDR3 DNA sequence: TGTGCCAGTAGTGATAGGGGGACGGCCAAAAACATTCAGTACTTC.

The chain is built from TRBV6-5 and TRBJ1-6; no definite D call. From germline, CDR1 is MNHEY and CDR2 SVGAGI. Trimming removed 4 bases from V and 8 bases from J, with 9 bases in between. The CDR3 length is 13 residues. The CDR3 sequence is CASSLVIYSPLHF. CDR3 DNA sequence: TGTGCCAGCAGTTTGGTAATTTATTCACCCCTCCACTTT.

A few counts support this clonotype. The genes are TRBV28 and TRBJ2-5; 12 nucleotides match TRBD2. CDR1 and CDR2 (germline): MDHEN, SYDVKM. The CDR3 is made up of 16 amino acids. The V and J ends lost 2 bases and 5 bases, in that order; junction bases with no gene match: 6. The CDR3 loop is CASSLILAGGRETQYF. The CDR3 nucleotides are TGTGCCAGCAGTTTAATCCTAGCGGGAGGGAGGGAGACCCAGTACTTC.

The rearrangement uses TRBV3-1 and TRBJ1-1; D is perhaps TRBD1 (5 bases). Germline V gene lookup returns CDR1 LGHDT and CDR2 YNNKEL (reference sequence). This CDR3 spans 15 amino acids. With 4 bases removed from V and 0 bases from J, the gap between germline ends came to 12 bases. The CDR3 loop reads CASSPYQGLNTEAFF. As DNA, the CDR3 is TGTGCCAGCAGCCCGTATCAGGGACTGAACACTGAAGCTTTCTTT.

This rearrangement joins TRBV6-2 or TRBV6-3 to TRBJ2-7; unclear D gene. The CDR3 has 13 amino acids. Trimming took 5 bases from V and 3 from J, leaving 11 bases between them. Germline CDR1 reads MNHEY; CDR2 reads SVGEGT. The CDR3 region is CASSPDGDYEQYF. The CDR3 region has the DNA TGTGCCAGCAGTCCTGACGGTGACTACGAGCAGTACTTC.

In this sample, this clonotype turned up a few times. CDR3 loop: CSAPLQGPNEQFF. Here the CDR3 DNA reads TGCAGTGCTCCCCTCCAGGGGCCCAATGAGCAGTTCTTC. The V call is TRBV20-1, the J call TRBJ2-1; tentatively, D is TRBD1 (6 bases). The CDR3 spans 13 residues. V was trimmed by 5 bases and J by 6 bases, leaving 14 bases between them. CDR1 DFQATT and CDR2 SNEGSKA come from the germline V gene (reference sequence).

As regards this clonotype: The missing conserved phenylalanine or tryptophan at the end of this CDR3 makes a read error likely. The chain joins TRBV20-1 to TRBJ2-7; TRBD2 is a possible D gene (5 bases). The CDR3 covers 11 residues. Germline V gene sequence: CDR1 DFQATT, CDR2 SNEGSKA (reference sequence). Deletions cut 6 bases from V and 7 bases from J, with 13 bases between. The CDR3 nucleotides read TGCAGTGCGACCAGATCGGGGGAGCAGTACTCC. It codes for CSATRSGEQYS.

The chain combines TRBV9 with TRBJ2-2; no reliable D call. Germline V gene sequence: CDR1 SGDLS, CDR2 YYNGEE. V gave up 7 bases and J gave up 6 bases, with 16 bases separating them. The CDR3 consists of 14 residues. For the CDR3, the DNA is TGTGCCAGCCGGCCTACCCCGGTCTCCGGGGAGCTGTTTTTT. Amino acid sequence: CASRPTPVSGELFF.

V and J are TRBV15 and TRBJ2-3; maybe TRBD2 (6 bases). The CDR3 totals 16 residues. The ends were cut back, 3 bases at V and 2 bases at J, with 15 bases in the middle. Germline lookup yields CDR1 LNHNV and CDR2 YYDKDF (reference sequence). This CDR3 reads CATSSSRDLYTDTQYF. CDR3 nucleotide sequence: TGTGCCACCAGCAGTAGCCGGGACTTATACACAGATACGCAGTATTTT.

This clonotype was observed a few times. The chain joins TRBV7-8 to TRBJ2-7, with 7 bases fitting TRBD2. The J segment lost 9 bases and the V segment lost 2 bases, leaving 10 bases of the junction unmatched. This CDR3 region has 14 residues. The V gene's germline CDR1 is SGHVS and CDR2 FQNEAQ. The CDR3 DNA follows: TGTGCCAGCAGCTTACCTGCGGCGGGAGCGTTGCAGTACTTC. Its translation is CASSLPAAGALQYF.

This clonotype was observed a handful of times. The V and J genes are TRBV20-1 and TRBJ1-1; D is unresolved. This CDR3 is built from 14 residues. Deletions cut 4 bases from V and 1 base from J, with 13 bases between. Germline V gene lookup returns CDR1 DFQATT and CDR2 SNEGSKA (reference sequence). The CDR3 nucleotides read TGCAGTGCTAACGCCGTGGTAGGGAACACTGAAGCTTTCTTT. Its translation: CSANAVVGNTEAFF.

This clonotype was seen more than once but under ten times. V usage is TRBV28 and J usage is TRBJ2-1, with a weak D call TRBD2 (6 bases). Trimming shortened V by 5 bases and J by 5 bases, and 16 bases separated the two germline ends. Germline V gene data show CDR1 as MDHEN and CDR2 as SYDVKM. The CDR3 has 15 residues. CDR3 nucleotides: TGTGCCAGCAGTATCGTTTCTAGCGTCAACAATGAGCAGTTCTTC. It codes for CASSIVSSVNNEQFF.

This clonotype was picked up a small number of times. The chain recombines TRBV29-1 with TRBJ1-4; 9 bases are shared with TRBD1. CDR1 is SQVTM and CDR2 is ANQGSEA in the germline V gene. The CDR3 totals 14 residues. Trimming took 6 bases from V and 2 from J; bases not matched to a gene: 4. The CDR3 DNA sequence: TGCAGCGTAAAACAGGGGGCGACTAATGAAAAACTGTTTTTT. The encoded protein is CSVKQGATNEKLFF.

The J gene is TRBJ2-1, the V gene TRBV5-1; D is possibly TRBD2 (6 bases). Germline values: CDR1 SGHRS, CDR2 YFSETQ. V was clipped by 0 bases and J by 6 bases, with 13 bases between them. The CDR3 extends over 15 amino acids. CDR3 region: CASSLVGGEVNEQFF. CDR3 DNA: TGCGCCAGCAGCTTGGTTGGAGGGGAGGTCAATGAGCAGTTCTTC.

J is TRBJ2-5 and V is TRBV23-1, with 9 bases identical to TRBD1. TRBV23-1 is designated an ORF whose function remains uncertain. V shed 7 bases, J shed 5 bases, and the junction held 14 bases outside the gene matches. This CDR3 has 16 amino acids. The CDR3: CASKRDRDPSYETQYF. In DNA form, the CDR3 reads TGCGCCAGCAAACGGGACAGGGATCCTTCTTACGAGACCCAGTACTTC.